The rows below give T cell receptor beta chains drawn from one sample of a study of CD8+ T cells in alopecia areata. Some clones are missing from TCRdb's copy, which holds only in-frame ones; the method was immunoSEQ multiplex PCR. The sample has 120,000 or so clones, about 50% seen once. The sequenced sample consisted of NKG2D-low CD8+ T cells sorted from blood. These TCRs come from a human donor with alopecia areata. The CDR3 runs from the conserved cysteine through the conserved F or W. The D gene is left open where the match is weak. Not every row has a clone size; where given, it reads once, few, many or a size class.

v_gene,d_gene,abundance,j_gene,CDR3nt,CDR3aa
TRBV30,.,.,TRBJ2-3,TGTGCCTGGAGTGTAACGGCCGCCACAGATACGCAGTATTTT,CAWSVTAATDTQYF
TRBV29-1,TRBD1,.,TRBJ2-7,TGCAGCGTCGGGACAGGGGTCGTCTACGAGCAGTACTTC,CSVGTGVVYEQYF
TRBV29-1,.,.,TRBJ2-1,TGCAGCGTTGTGTGGGGGGCTGGCGAACAGTACAATGAGCAGTTCTTC,CSVVWGAGEQYNEQFF
TRBV5-6,TRBD2,.,TRBJ2-1,TGTGCCAGCAGCTTGATGACTAGCGGCCGCTACAATGAGCAGTTCTTC,CASSLMTSGRYNEQFF
TRBV29-1,.,once,TRBJ2-2,TGCAGCGTTGAAGACGCCCGATGGGCGGGCGGGGAGCTGTTTTTT,CSVEDARWAGGELFF
TRBV30,TRBD2,.,TRBJ2-3,TGTGCCTGGTCAGCGGGAGGAGGCGCAGATACGCAGTATTTT,CAWSAGGGADTQYF
TRBV11-2,TRBD1,.,TRBJ2-5,TGTGCCAGCAGCTCCCAGACAGGGGACGCGGAGACCCAGTACTTC,CASSSQTGDAETQYF
TRBV29-1,.,.,TRBJ2-2,TGCAGCGTTATTGGGACGGTGAACACCGGGGAGCTGTTTTTT,CSVIGTVNTGELFF
TRBV4-1,TRBD2,few,TRBJ2-3,TGCGCCAGCAGCCAAGCTGGAAGAACCCGGCGGGGGGATACGCAGTATTTT,CASSQAGRTRRGDTQYF
TRBV6-6,.,.,TRBJ1-1,TGTGCCAGCAGTTACGCCCGGATTTCTTTCTTT,CASSYARISFF
TRBV9,TRBD1,.,TRBJ1-2,TGTGCCAGCATTGGACAGGAGGGTGGCTACACCTTC,CASIGQEGGYTF
TRBV5-6,.,.,TRBJ2-1,TGTGCCGGCAGCTCCGGGACATCTCCCGTCTTTGAGCAGTTCTTC,CAGSSGTSPVFEQFF
TRBV29-1,.,.,TRBJ1-2,TGCAGCGTTGCGGTCGGCAGTACCACAGGCTACACCTTC,CSVAVGSTTGYTF
TRBV29-1,TRBD2,.,TRBJ2-1,TGCAGCGTCCCACTAGCGAACTCCTACAATGAGCAGTTCTTC,CSVPLANSYNEQFF
TRBV29-1,TRBD2,few,TRBJ2-1,TGCAGCGTCCTGGGACTAGCGGACTCCTACAATGAGCAGTTCTTC,CSVLGLADSYNEQFF
TRBV5-6,.,.,TRBJ1-2,TGTGCCAGCAGCTCGAACTATGGCTACACCTTC,CASSSNYGYTF
TRBV29-1,TRBD1,.,TRBJ2-7,TGCAGCTCAACTACCGGGACAGCAGACGAGCAGTACTTC,CSSTTGTADEQYF
TRBV28,TRBD2,.,TRBJ2-7,TGTGCCAGCAGTTCTTTAGCGGGAAGCTACGAGCAGTACTTC,CASSSLAGSYEQYF
TRBV5-1,TRBD2,.,TRBJ2-1,TGCGCCAGCAGCATTTCTAGCGGGGGGGCAAGTGAGCAGTTCTTC,CASSISSGGASEQFF
TRBV10-2,TRBD1,few,TRBJ2-7,TGCGCCAGCAGTGAGTTGAGGACAGGGGGCTGGGAGCAGTACTTC,CASSELRTGGWEQYF
TRBV29-1,.,.,TRBJ2-2,TGCAGCGTTGGCGAGGGCACCGGGGAGCTGTTTTTT,CSVGEGTGELFF
TRBV27,.,.,TRBJ2-7,TGTGCCAGCATAGGGACGCCGGACCACGAGCAGTACTTC,CASIGTPDHEQYF
TRBV9,.,.,TRBJ2-5,TGTGCCAGCAGCGTAGAAGGCAGTACTCAAGAGACCCAGTACTTC,CASSVEGSTQETQYF
TRBV4-2,.,.,TRBJ2-1,TGTGCCAGCAGCTCCCTAGGACAGCGGGGAGAGCAGTTCTTC,CASSSLGQRGEQFF
TRBV28,.,.,TRBJ2-6,TGTGCCAGCAGTTTAGGGAGGATTTCTGGGGCCAACGTCCTGACTTTC,CASSLGRISGANVLTF
TRBV29-1,.,.,TRBJ1-1,TGCAGCGTTGAAGGAACCGGGACAAATCGTGAAGCTTTCTTT,CSVEGTGTNREAFF
TRBV29-1,.,.,TRBJ2-2,TGCAGCGGCCTGACAGAGAACACCGGGGAGCTGTTTTTT,CSGLTENTGELFF
TRBV14,.,few,TRBJ1-3,TGTGCCAGCAGCCAGGGCCCCGGGGGGCTCTCTGGAAACACCATATATTTT,CASSQGPGGLSGNTIYF
TRBV4-3,TRBD1,.,TRBJ2-1,TGCGCCAGCAGCCATACCGGACAGGGGCAGTTCTTC,CASSHTGQGQFF
TRBV4-1,TRBD2,.,TRBJ2-3,TGCGCCAGCAGCCAAGAAATAGCGGGGGCCTCCGAGAGGCAGTATTTT,CASSQEIAGASERQYF
TRBV29-1,.,few,TRBJ1-1,TGCAGCGCTCGGGGGGGAGGGGAAGGCGCTGAAGCTTTCTTT,CSARGGGEGAEAFF
TRBV21-1,.,few,TRBJ2-7,TGTGCCAGCAGCAAAGCGCTGCAGCGCTCCTACGAGCAGTACTTC,CASSKALQRSYEQYF
TRBV9,.,few,TRBJ2-3,TGTGCCAGCAGCGTAGGACTGCGCACAGATACGCAGTATTTT,CASSVGLRTDTQYF
TRBV7-9,.,few,TRBJ2-1,TGTGCCAGCAGCCAGACCCTATACAATGAGCAGTTCTTC,CASSQTLYNEQFF
TRBV30,.,.,TRBJ2-3,TGTGCCTGGAGCTCAACCCTTGGGGGAGGAGGGACAGATACGCAGTATTTT,CAWSSTLGGGGTDTQYF
TRBV2,TRBD1,.,TRBJ2-6,TGTGCCAGCAGTTGGGACAGTTCCTCTGGGGCCAACGTCCTGACTTTC,CASSWDSSSGANVLTF